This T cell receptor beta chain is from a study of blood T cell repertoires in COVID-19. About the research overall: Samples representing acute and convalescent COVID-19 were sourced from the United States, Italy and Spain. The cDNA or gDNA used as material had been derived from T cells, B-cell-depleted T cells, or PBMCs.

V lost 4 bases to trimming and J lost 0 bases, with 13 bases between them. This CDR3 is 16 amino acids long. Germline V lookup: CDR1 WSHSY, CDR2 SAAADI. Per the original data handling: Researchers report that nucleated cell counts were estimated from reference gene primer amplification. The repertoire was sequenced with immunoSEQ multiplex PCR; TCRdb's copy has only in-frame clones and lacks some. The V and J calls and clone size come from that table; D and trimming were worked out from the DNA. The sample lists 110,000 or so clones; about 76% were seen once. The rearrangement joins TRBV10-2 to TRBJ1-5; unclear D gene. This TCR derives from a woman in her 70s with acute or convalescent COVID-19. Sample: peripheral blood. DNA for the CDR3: TGCGCCAGCAGTGTCGAGGCCGACTATAGCAATCAGCCCCAGCATTTT. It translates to CASSVEADYSNQPQHF.